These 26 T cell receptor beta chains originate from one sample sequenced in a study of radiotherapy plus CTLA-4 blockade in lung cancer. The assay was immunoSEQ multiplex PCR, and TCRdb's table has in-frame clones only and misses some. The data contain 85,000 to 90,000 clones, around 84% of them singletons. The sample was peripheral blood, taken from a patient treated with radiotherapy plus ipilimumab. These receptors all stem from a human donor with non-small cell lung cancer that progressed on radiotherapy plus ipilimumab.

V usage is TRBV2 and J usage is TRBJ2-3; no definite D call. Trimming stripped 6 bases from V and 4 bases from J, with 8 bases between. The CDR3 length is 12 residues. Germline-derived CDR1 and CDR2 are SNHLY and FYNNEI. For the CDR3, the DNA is TGTGCCAGCAGAAAGGGCCCAGATACGCAGTATTTT. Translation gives CASRKGPDTQYF.

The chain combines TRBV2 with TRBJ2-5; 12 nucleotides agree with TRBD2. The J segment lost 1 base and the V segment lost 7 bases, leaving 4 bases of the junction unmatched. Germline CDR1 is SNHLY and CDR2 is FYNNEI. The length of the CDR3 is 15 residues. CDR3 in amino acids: CASTRLAGAQETQYF. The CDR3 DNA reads TGTGCCAGCACTAGACTAGCGGGGGCCCAAGAGACCCAGTACTTC.

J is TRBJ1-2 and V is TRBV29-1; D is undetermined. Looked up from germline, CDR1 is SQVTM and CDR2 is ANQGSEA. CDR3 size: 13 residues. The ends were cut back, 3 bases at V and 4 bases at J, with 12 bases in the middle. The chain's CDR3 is CSVEPGLAYGYTF. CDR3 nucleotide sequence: TGCAGCGTTGAGCCCGGGCTTGCCTATGGCTACACCTTC.

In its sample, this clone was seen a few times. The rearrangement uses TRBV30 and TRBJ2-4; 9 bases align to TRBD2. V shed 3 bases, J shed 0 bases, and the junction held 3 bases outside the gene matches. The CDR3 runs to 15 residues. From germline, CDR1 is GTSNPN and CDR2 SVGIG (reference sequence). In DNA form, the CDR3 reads TGTGCCTGGAGCCTAGCGGGACTAGCCAAAAACATTCAGTACTTC. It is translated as CAWSLAGLAKNIQYF.

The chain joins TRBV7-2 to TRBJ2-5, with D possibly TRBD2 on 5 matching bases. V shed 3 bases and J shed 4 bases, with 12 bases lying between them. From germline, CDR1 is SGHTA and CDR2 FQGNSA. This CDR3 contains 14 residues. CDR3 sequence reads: CASSFLGGGETQYF. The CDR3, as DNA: TGTGCCAGCAGCTTTCTCGGAGGCGGAGAGACCCAGTACTTC.

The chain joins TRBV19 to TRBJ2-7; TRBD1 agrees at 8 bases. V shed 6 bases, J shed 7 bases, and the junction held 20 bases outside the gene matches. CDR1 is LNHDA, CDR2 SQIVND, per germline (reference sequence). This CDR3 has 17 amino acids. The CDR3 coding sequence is TGTGCCAGTAGAGGGACAGGATTTGTCCCAAGCTCAGGGGAGCAGTACTTC. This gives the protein CASRGTGFVPSSGEQYF.

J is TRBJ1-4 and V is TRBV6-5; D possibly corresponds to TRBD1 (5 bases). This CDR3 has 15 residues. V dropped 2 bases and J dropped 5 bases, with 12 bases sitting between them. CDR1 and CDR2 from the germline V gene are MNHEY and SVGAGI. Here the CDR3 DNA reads TGTGCCAGCAGTTACGGAGGGAAGGGGAATGAAAAACTGTTTTTT. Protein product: CASSYGGKGNEKLFF.

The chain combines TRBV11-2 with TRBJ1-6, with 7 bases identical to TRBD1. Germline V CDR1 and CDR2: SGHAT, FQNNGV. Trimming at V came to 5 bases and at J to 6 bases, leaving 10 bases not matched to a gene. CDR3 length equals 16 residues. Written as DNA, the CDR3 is TGTGCCAGCAGCCCCGATCCGGGACAGCTTAATTCACCCCTCCACTTT. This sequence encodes CASSPDPGQLNSPLHF.

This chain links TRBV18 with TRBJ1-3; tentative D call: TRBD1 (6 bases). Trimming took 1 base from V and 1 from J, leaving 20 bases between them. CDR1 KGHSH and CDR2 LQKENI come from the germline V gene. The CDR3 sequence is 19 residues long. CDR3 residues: CASSPRRTDSGYSGNTIYF. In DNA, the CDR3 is TGTGCCAGCTCACCACGCCGGACAGATTCGGGGTATTCTGGAAACACCATATATTTT.

For the CDR3, the DNA is TGTGCCAGCAGCTTAGGTAGGGATCAGCCCCAGCATTTT. As protein: CASSLGRDQPQHF. J is TRBJ1-5 and V is TRBV7-8; D ambiguous. Germline-derived CDR1 and CDR2 are SGHVS and FQNEAQ. V lost 1 base and J lost 5, with 6 bases in between. This CDR3 contains 13 residues.

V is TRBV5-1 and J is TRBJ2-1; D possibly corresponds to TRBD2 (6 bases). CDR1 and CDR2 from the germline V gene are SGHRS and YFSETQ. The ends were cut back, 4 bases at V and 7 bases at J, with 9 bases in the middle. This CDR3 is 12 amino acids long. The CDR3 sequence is CASSDSGNEQFF. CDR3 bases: TGCGCCAGCAGCGATAGCGGTAATGAGCAGTTCTTC.

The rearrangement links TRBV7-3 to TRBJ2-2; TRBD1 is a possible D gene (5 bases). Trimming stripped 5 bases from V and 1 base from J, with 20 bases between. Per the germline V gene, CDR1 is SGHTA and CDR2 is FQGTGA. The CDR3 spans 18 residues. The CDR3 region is CASSPGASYVGNTGELFF. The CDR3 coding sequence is TGTGCCAGCAGCCCTGGGGCCTCCTACGTTGGGAACACCGGGGAGCTGTTTTTT.

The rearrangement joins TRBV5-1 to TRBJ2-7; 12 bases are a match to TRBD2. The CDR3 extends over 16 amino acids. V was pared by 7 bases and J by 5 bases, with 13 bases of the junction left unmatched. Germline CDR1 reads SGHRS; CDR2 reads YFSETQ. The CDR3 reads CASRFGASGGADEQYF. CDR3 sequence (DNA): TGCGCCAGCCGTTTTGGGGCTAGCGGGGGGGCAGACGAGCAGTACTTC.

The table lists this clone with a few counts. CDR3 in amino acids: CASSPVLGAAGNTIYF. The DNA of the CDR3 is TGTGCCAGCTCACCGGTCCTGGGGGCGGCTGGAAACACCATATATTTT. J is TRBJ1-3 and V is TRBV18; tentatively, D is TRBD1 (6 bases). The CDR3 runs 16 residues. The ends were cut back, 3 bases at V and 2 bases at J, with 14 bases in the middle. Germline V gene lookup returns CDR1 KGHSH and CDR2 LQKENI.

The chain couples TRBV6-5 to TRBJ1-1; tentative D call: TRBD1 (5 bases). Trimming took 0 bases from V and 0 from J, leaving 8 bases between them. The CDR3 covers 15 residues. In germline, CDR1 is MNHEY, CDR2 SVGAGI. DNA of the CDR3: TGTGCCAGCAGTTACTCGCAGGGCATGAACACTGAAGCTTTCTTT. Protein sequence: CASSYSQGMNTEAFF.

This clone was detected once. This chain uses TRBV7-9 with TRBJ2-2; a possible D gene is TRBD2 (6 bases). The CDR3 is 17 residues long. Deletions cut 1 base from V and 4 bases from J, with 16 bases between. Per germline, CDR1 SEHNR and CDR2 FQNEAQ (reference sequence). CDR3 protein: CASSLDWRDDGTGELFF. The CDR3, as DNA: TGTGCCAGCAGCTTAGATTGGCGGGACGATGGCACCGGGGAGCTGTTTTTT.

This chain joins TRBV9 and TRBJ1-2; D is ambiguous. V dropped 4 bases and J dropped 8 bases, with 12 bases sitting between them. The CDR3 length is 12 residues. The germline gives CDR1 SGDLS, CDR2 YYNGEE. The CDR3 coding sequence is TGTGCCAGCAGCCCACGGGTGGGCGGCTACACCTTC. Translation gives CASSPRVGGYTF.

The CDR3 DNA is TGTGCCAGCAGTTCACAGCAGGGTAACACTGAAGCTTTCTTT. Residues: CASSSQQGNTEAFF. The chain couples TRBV27 to TRBJ1-1; a possible D gene is TRBD1 (5 bases). Germline-derived CDR1 and CDR2 are MNHEY and SMNVEV (reference sequence). V lost 4 bases, J lost 2 bases, and 11 bases lay in between. There are 14 residues in the CDR3.

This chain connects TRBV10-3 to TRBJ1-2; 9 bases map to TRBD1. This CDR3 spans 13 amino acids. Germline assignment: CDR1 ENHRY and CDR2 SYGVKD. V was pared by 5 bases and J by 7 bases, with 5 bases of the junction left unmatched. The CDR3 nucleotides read TGTGCCATCAGTCTACAGGGGGCATCTGGCTACACCTTC. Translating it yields CAISLQGASGYTF.

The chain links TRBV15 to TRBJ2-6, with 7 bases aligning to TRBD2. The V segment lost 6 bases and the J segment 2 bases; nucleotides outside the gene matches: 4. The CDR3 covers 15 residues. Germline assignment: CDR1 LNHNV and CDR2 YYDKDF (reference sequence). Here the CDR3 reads CATRYAGAGANVLTF. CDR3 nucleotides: TGTGCCACCAGGTACGCGGGGGCTGGGGCCAACGTCCTGACTTTC.

The CDR3 loop is CASSLALGTGASNEQFF. In DNA form, the CDR3 reads TGTGCCAGCAGCTTGGCTCTAGGGACAGGGGCCTCCAATGAGCAGTTCTTC. The chain couples TRBV5-6 to TRBJ2-1; TRBD1 agrees at 10 bases. This CDR3 is 17 amino acids long. CDR1 SGHDT and CDR2 YYEEEE come from the germline V gene. V shed 0 bases, J shed 6 bases, and the junction held 9 bases outside the gene matches.

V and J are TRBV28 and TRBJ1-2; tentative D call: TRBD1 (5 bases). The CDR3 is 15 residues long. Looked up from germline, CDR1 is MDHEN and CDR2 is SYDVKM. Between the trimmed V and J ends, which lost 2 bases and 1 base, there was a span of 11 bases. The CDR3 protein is CASSLEQGINYGYTF. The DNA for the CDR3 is TGTGCCAGCAGTTTAGAGCAGGGAATTAACTATGGCTACACCTTC.

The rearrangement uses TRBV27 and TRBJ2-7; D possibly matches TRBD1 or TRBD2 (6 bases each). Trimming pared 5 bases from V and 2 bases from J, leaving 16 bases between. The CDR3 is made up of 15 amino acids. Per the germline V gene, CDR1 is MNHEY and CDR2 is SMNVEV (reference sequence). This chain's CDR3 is CASSGDRGPPYEQYF. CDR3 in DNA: TGTGCCAGCAGTGGGGACCGGGGGCCCCCCTACGAGCAGTACTTC.

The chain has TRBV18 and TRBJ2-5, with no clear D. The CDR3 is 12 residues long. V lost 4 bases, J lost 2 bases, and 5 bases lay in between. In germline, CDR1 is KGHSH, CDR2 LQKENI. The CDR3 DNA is TGTGCCAGCTCACGGCAACAAGAGACCCAGTACTTC. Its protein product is CASSRQQETQYF. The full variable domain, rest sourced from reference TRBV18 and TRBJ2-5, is NAGVMQNPRHLVRRRGQEARLRCSPMKGHSHVYWYRQLPEEGLKFMVYLQKENIIDESGMPKERFSAEFPKEGPSILRIQQVVRGDSAAYFCASSRQQETQYFGPGTRLLVL.

The CDR3 sequence is CASREREGYNEQFF. CDR3 coding DNA: TGCGCCAGCAGGGAGCGGGAGGGTTACAATGAGCAGTTCTTC. V gene TRBV4-3 combines with J gene TRBJ2-1, with 10 bases identical to TRBD2. Per the germline V gene, CDR1 is LGHNA and CDR2 is YSLEER. Trimming took 6 bases from V and 4 from J; bases not matched to a gene: 3. CDR3 length: 14 amino acids.

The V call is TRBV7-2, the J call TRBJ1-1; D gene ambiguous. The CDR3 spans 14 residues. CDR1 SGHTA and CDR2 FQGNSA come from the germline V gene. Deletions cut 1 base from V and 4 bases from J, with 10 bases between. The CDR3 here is CASSLDWRSTEAFF. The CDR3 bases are TGTGCCAGCAGCTTAGATTGGCGGAGCACTGAAGCTTTCTTT.